The T cell receptor (beta chain) described here comes from a study of CD8 T cells in Susac syndrome. Study as a whole: Blood was drawn from patients with Susac syndrome. At that point, they were therapy-naive, on corticosteroids, or on intravenous immunoglobulin alone.

Germline lookup yields CDR1 DFQATT and CDR2 SNEGSKA (reference sequence). The CDR3 has 13 residues. Losses at the gene ends were 6 bases for V and 2 bases for J; bases not matched to a gene: 6. This clonotype occurred once. What it binds is not known. General observations from the study: Clonal expansion was absent from the CD4+ T cell repertoires in Susac syndrome.

Roughly 0.5 to 1 ug RNA was reverse transcribed with random hexamers. The method of amplification for TCR beta CDR3 was immunoSEQ multiplex PCR, covering 54 Vbeta and 13 Jbeta. MiXCR, applied by TCRdb to the immunoSEQ multiplex PCR reads, yields one record per CDR3 protein. The sample has some 190,000 distinct CDR3 sequences, about 94% seen once. Material: CD4+ T cells from PBMCs. J is TRBJ2-7 and V is TRBV20-1; 8 bases are a match to TRBD1. The TCR originated in a human donor with Susac syndrome. The CDR3 nucleotides read TGCAGTGCAAGGACAGGGAGCGCCTACGAGCAGTACTTC. Translating gives CSARTGSAYEQYF.